These 13 T cell receptor beta chains share one sample of origin, sequenced in a study of T-cell memory formation after mild COVID-19. TCRdb redid the calling of the 5' RACE reads with MiXCR, one entry per CDR3 protein. The table shows hundreds of thousands of distinct CDR3 sequences, with roughly 18% occurring only once. Sequencing was carried out using PBMCs or a T cell subset sorted from them (not recorded which). Receptor source: an adult woman who had mild COVID-19 (a few samples of this study predate the infection). Cell type and time point are not known.

The sample holds a few counts of this clonotype. This chain connects TRBV7-8 to TRBJ2-3; D uncertain. The CDR3 runs 12 residues. V lost 4 bases to trimming and J lost 10 bases, with 12 bases between them. Germline V lookup: CDR1 SGHVS, CDR2 FQNEAQ. CDR3 nucleotide sequence: TGTGCCAGCAGCTCACATTTTGGGGCGCAGTATTTT. Translating it yields CASSSHFGAQYF.

This clonotype was observed at least ten times. This sequence joins TRBV5-4 and TRBJ2-1; D not resolved. This CDR3 spans 13 amino acids. Germline CDR1 SGHNT, CDR2 YYREEE (reference sequence). V gave up 6 bases and J gave up 0 bases, with 7 bases separating them. DNA of the CDR3: TGTGCCAGCAAGAGGAGCTCCTACAATGAGCAGTTCTTC. This codes for CASKRSSYNEQFF.

The chain employs TRBV10-3 and TRBJ2-2, with D tentatively TRBD1 or TRBD2 (5 bases each). This CDR3 region has 16 residues. Deletions cut 3 bases from V and 2 bases from J, with 13 bases between. The germline gives CDR1 ENHRY, CDR2 SYGVKD. The DNA of the CDR3 is TGTGCCATCAGTGACGATACGGGGACCAACACCGGGGAGCTGTTTTTT. The encoded protein is CAISDDTGTNTGELFF.

The chain uses TRBV27 and TRBJ2-7; D is possibly TRBD1 (5 bases). CDR1 and CDR2 from the germline V gene are MNHEY and SMNVEV (reference sequence). There are 13 residues in the CDR3. The germline V and J ends were trimmed by 5 bases and 5 bases, with 13 bases remaining between them. The CDR3 loop reads CASSHPPRDEQYF. CDR3 bases: TGTGCCAGCAGTCACCCCCCCAGGGACGAGCAGTACTTC.

The CDR3 reads CASRDAGIYNEQFF. The CDR3 coding sequence is TGTGCCAGCAGAGATGCGGGGATCTACAATGAGCAGTTCTTC. The chain has TRBV14 and TRBJ2-1, with D tentatively TRBD2 (6 bases). Germline V gene data show CDR1 as SGHDN and CDR2 as FVKESK. This CDR3 is 14 amino acids long. V was clipped by 6 bases and J by 3 bases, with 12 bases between them.

This clonotype was observed a handful of times. The rearrangement links TRBV29-1 to TRBJ2-7; D not resolved. V lost 0 bases and J lost 12, with 12 bases in between. This CDR3 comprises 11 residues. CDR1 is SQVTM, CDR2 ANQGSEA, per germline. CDR3 DNA sequence: TGCAGCGTTGAAGAGGCAGGTGCGAGGTACTTC. It yields the protein CSVEEAGARYF.

The genes are TRBV9 and TRBJ2-1; 13 positions match TRBD2. The CDR3 runs to 15 residues. After removal of 5 bases from V and 4 bases from J, the junction contained 3 bases not matched to a gene. The germline V gene has CDR1 SGDLS and CDR2 YYNGEE. CDR3 loop: CASSGTSGIYNEQFF. Written as DNA, the CDR3 is TGTGCCAGCAGTGGGACTAGCGGGATATACAATGAGCAGTTCTTC.

The CDR3 DNA reads TGTGCCAGTAGTATATGGGACAGTATCAATGAGCAGTTCTTC. It encodes CASSIWDSINEQFF. The chain joins TRBV19 to TRBJ2-1; 7 bases map to TRBD1. Trimming removed 2 bases from V and 6 bases from J; junction bases left unmatched: 4. Per germline, CDR1 LNHDA and CDR2 SQIVND (reference sequence). The CDR3 is made up of 14 amino acids. Full variable domain (missing parts from reference TRBV19 and TRBJ2-1): DGGITQSPKYLFRKEGQNVTLSCEQNLNHDAMYWYRQDPGQGLRLIYYSQIVNDFQKGDIAEGYSVSREKKESFPLTVTSAQKNPTAFYLCASSIWDSINEQFFGPGTRLTVL.

This clonotype came up a few times. The V call is TRBV4-2, the J call TRBJ2-1; 11 bases align to TRBD2. The CDR3 totals 16 residues. J gave up 4 bases and V 4 bases, and 6 bases lay outside the gene matches. The germline CDR1 and CDR2 sequences are LGHNA and YNFKEQ. CDR3 protein: CASSRTTSGEYNEQFF. The CDR3 nucleotides are TGTGCCAGCAGCCGAACGACTAGCGGGGAATACAATGAGCAGTTCTTC.

The chain combines TRBV5-6 with TRBJ1-1; 8 nucleotides match TRBD1. In germline, CDR1 is SGHDT, CDR2 YYEEEE. The V and J ends lost 6 bases and 12 bases, in that order; junction bases with no gene match: 13. This CDR3 comprises 13 residues. The DNA of the CDR3 is TGTGCCAGCACCACAGGGGGACAGTCGGTAACTTTCTTT. Translation: CASTTGGQSVTFF.

The chain has TRBV5-5 and TRBJ1-5; the D gene is possibly TRBD1 (6 bases). This CDR3 has 14 residues. CDR1 and CDR2 from the germline V gene are SGHKS and YYEKEE (reference sequence). Trimming took off 4 bases at V and 7 bases at J, with 15 bases between the two ends. The CDR3 DNA reads TGTGCCAGCAGCCGGGACACAATGGGGCAGCCCCAGCATTTT. Its protein product is CASSRDTMGQPQHF.

The chain is built from TRBV6-5 and TRBJ2-2, with TRBD2 matching 13 bases. The germline gives CDR1 MNHEY, CDR2 SVGAGI. V was pared by 2 bases and J by 2 bases, with 11 bases of the junction left unmatched. This CDR3 spans 20 amino acids. CDR3 coding DNA: TGTGCCAGCAGTTACCCTAGGACTAGCGGGAGCTCCTATAACACCGGGGAGCTGTTTTTT. It specifies CASSYPRTSGSSYNTGELFF.

The table lists this clonotype with a few counts. This CDR3 is CASGRNTAQETQYF. The CDR3 DNA reads TGTGCTAGTGGCCGTAACACAGCACAAGAGACCCAGTACTTC. This chain connects TRBV12-5 to TRBJ2-5; D gene ambiguous. From germline, CDR1 is LGHNT and CDR2 FRNRAP. This CDR3 is 14 amino acids long. Trimming took 6 bases from V and 2 from J, leaving 13 bases between them.